Reported below is one T cell receptor (beta chain). Its recognized antigen is unknown. Per-base quality was not reported, and no clone a single base away is much larger than it. This specimen belongs to a study of T cell responses to AZD1222 COVID-19 vaccine listed by TCRdb under 2021. Regarding the complete study: AZD1222 recipients whose second dose came at about 4 weeks and those whose second dose came at about 12 weeks were combined into one group, since spike-specific TCR depth and breadth did not differ between the two schedules. A total of 233 trial participants underwent TCR sequencing, of whom 207 had received two doses of AZD1222 and approximately 26 had received two doses of the MenACWY control vaccine. Enrollment into the trials was organized by age into subgroups of 18-55, 56-69 and 70-plus years, and those subgroups contained approximately 160, 26 and 62 TCR-sequenced participants, respectively. Study-level results and caveats: Reportedly, almost half of the unique spike-specific TCRs recognized epitopes lying outside the regions that are mutated in the B.1.351 and B.1.1.7 variants. Because no day 14 peak-response samples were available, the repertoires could be characterized only after the peak T cell response. Most participants were white British and females outnumbered males, and the authors suggested that clonal diversity may have been underestimated. In the small 56-69-year group, the increase in depth fell short of significance, most likely because of low power. Only 5 to 7 AZD1222 recipients were SARS-CoV-2 seropositive at baseline, limiting conclusions about previously exposed vaccinees. After two AZD1222 doses, both the breadth and the depth of spike-specific TCRs were significantly higher than at day 0 and than in MenACWY recipients. CD4 TCRs associated with the vaccine covered the entire spike protein, and the dominant responses were in regions 160-218 and 743-854.

Taken from cysteine to phenylalanine, the CDR3 has 18 residues. Kept here is only the CDR3 DNA, which spans 54 bases and is read in frame from base 1. CDR1 is given as LNHDA and CDR2 as SQIVND, both from the germline V gene (reference sequence). V drops 6 bases and J drops 1 base, leaving 24 bases in between. The time point label corresponds to: baseline before first vaccination. Vaccinee samples came from UK trials COV001 and COV002, including a single-blind randomized controlled phase 2/3 trial of AZD1222 (ChAdOx1 nCoV-19) in healthy adults. Trial participant PBMC samples were collected at day 0 and day 28 after the second dose for TCRbeta chain sequencing. The CDR3 regions of human TCRbeta chains were analyzed by immunosequencing. Concerning the study's data processing: Repertoire TCRs were matched against a reference library of SARS-CoV-2-specific TCRs generated with the MIRA antigen-specificity platform. Breadth was defined as the fraction of unique TCRs that were SARS-CoV-2-associated, and depth was defined as the fraction of total T cells that were SARS-CoV-2-associated. Each spike-specific TCR was assigned to its reactive spike region and to a CD4 or CD8 class using the MIRA data. Log10-transformed breadth and depth values were compared by one-way ANOVA with Sidak's multiple comparisons tests. The clones in this table, taken by TCRdb from immuneACCESS, are in-frame only. Not every clone is retained; where verified, under half of the shortfall comes from an unresolved V gene, and the cause of the rest is unknown. The DNA gave D and trimming, while V, J and clone size come from that table. This sample holds 150,000 to 200,000 clones; about nine tenths were observed only once. The ten largest make up about 3% of the sample.

This receptor was taken from an adult in good health. Specimen: peripheral blood, collected on day 0 of AZD1222 vaccination. This receptor chain uses TRBV19 and TRBJ2-5; the D segment is perhaps TRBD1 or TRBD2, each sharing 6 matched bases. The nucleotide sequence is given as TGTGCCAGTAGCCTTGGGGGCCCGGGACTTACAACCCAAGAGACCCAGTACTTC. Its product reads: CASSLGGPGLTTQETQYF.